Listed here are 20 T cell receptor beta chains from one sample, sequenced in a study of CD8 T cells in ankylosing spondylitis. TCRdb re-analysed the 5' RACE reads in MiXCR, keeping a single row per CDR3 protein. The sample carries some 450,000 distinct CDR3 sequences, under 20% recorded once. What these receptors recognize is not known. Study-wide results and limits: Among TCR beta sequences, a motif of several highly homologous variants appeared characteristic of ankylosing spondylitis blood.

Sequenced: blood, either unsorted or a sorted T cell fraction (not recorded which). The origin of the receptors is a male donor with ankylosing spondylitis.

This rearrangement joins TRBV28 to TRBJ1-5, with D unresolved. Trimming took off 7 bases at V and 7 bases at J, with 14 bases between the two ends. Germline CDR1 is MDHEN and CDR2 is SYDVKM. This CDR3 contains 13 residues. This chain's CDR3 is CASMADLRQPQHF. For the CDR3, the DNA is TGTGCCAGCATGGCGGATCTAAGACAGCCCCAGCATTTT.

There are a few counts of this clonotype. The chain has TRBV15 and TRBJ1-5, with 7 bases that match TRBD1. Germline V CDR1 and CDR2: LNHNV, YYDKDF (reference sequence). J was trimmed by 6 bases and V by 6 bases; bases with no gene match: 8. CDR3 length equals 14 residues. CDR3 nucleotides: TGTGCCACCAGTACCCAGGGGGTAGGTCAGCCCCAGCATTTT. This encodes CATSTQGVGQPQHF.

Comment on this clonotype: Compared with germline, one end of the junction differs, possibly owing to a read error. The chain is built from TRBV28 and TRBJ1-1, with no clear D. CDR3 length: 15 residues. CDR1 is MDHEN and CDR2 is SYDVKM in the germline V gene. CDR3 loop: CTSSAIQPKNTEAFF. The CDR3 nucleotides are TGTACCAGCAGTGCGATCCAGCCCAAAAACACTGAAGCTTTCTTT.

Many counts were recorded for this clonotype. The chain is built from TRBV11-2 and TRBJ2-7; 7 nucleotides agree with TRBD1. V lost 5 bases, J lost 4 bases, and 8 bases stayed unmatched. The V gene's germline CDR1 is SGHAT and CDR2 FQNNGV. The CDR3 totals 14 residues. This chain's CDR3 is CASSTRQGPYEQYF. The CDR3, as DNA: TGTGCCAGCAGCACCCGACAGGGACCGTACGAGCAGTACTTC.

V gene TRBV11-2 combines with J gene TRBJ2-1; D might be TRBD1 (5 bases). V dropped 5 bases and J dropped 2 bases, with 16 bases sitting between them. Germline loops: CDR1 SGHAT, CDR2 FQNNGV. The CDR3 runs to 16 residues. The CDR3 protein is CASSPRRTPTYNEQFF. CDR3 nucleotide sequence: TGTGCCAGCAGCCCCCGCCGGACACCGACCTACAATGAGCAGTTCTTC.

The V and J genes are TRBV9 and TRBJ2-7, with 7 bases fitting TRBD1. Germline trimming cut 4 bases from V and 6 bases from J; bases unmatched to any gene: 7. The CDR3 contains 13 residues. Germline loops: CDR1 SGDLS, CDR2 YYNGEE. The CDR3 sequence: CASSPRDRVEQYF. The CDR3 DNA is TGTGCCAGCAGCCCCCGAGACAGGGTCGAGCAGTACTTC.

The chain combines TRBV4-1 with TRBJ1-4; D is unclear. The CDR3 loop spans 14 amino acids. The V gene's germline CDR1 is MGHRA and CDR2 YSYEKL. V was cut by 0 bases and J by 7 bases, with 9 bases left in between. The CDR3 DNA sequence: TGCGCCAGCAGCCAAGATGGATGGGGTGAAAAACTGTTTTTT. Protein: CASSQDGWGEKLFF.

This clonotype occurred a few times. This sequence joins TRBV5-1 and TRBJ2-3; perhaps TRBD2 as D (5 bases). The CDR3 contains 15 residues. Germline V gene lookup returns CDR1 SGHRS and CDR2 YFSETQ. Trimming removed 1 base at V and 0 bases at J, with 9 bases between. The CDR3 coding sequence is TGCGCCAGCAGCTTGCGGGGAATTAGCACAGATACGCAGTATTTT. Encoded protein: CASSLRGISTDTQYF. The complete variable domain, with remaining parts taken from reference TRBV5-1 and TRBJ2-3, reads KAGVTQTPRYLIKTRGQQVTLSCSPISGHRSVSWYQQTPGQGLQFLFEYFSETQRNKGNFPGRFSGRQFSNSRSEMNVSTLELGDSALYLCASSLRGISTDTQYFGPGTRLTVL.

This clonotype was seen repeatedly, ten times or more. The CDR3 DNA reads as TGCAGTGCTAGAGTGGGGGGGCAGGGCAATCAGCCCCAGCATTTT. Its translation is CSARVGGQGNQPQHF. The rearrangement joins TRBV20-1 to TRBJ1-5; tentatively, D is TRBD1 (6 bases). CDR1 and CDR2 (germline): DFQATT, SNEGSKA (reference sequence). V was shortened by 1 base and J by 2 bases, with 12 bases between the two germline ends. This CDR3 is built from 15 residues.

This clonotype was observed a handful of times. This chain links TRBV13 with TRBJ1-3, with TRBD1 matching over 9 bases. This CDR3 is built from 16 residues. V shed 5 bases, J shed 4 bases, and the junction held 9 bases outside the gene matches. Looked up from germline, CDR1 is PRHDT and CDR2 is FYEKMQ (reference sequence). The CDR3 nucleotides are TGTGCCAGCAGCCCTCTTCGACAGGGGGAGGGAAACACCATATATTTT. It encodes CASSPLRQGEGNTIYF.

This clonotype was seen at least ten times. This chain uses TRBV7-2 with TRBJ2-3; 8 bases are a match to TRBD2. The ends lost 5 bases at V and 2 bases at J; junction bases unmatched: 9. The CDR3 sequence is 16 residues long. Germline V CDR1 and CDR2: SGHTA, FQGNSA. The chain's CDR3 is CASSILSGAVTDTQYF. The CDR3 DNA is TGTGCCAGCAGCATACTTAGCGGGGCGGTCACAGATACGCAGTATTTT. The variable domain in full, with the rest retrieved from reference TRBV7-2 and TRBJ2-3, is GAGVSQSPSNKVTEKGKDVELRCDPISGHTALYWYRQSLGQGLEFLIYFQGNSAPDKSGLPSDRFSAERTGGSVSTLTIQRTQQEDSAVYLCASSILSGAVTDTQYFGPGTRLTVL.

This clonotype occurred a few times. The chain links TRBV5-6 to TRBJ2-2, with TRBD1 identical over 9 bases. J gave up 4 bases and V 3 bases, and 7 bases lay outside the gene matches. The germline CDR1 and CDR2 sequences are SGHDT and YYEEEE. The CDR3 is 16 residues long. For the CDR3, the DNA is TGTGCCAGCAGCTATTTACAGGGGGCTGGCACCGGGGAGCTGTTTTTT. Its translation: CASSYLQGAGTGELFF.

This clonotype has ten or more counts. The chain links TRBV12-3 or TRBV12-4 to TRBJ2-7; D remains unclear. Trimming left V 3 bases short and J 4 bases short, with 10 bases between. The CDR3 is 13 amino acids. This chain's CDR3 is CASSFRTVYEQYF. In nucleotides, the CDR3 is TGTGCCAGCAGTTTCCGGACCGTTTACGAGCAGTACTTC.

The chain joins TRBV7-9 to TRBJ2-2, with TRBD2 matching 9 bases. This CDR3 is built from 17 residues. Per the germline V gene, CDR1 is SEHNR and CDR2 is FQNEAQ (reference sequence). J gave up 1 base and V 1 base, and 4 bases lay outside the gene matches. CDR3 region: CASSLGSGGLNTGELFF. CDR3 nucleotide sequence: TGTGCCAGCAGCTTAGGCAGCGGGGGGCTGAACACCGGGGAGCTGTTTTTT.

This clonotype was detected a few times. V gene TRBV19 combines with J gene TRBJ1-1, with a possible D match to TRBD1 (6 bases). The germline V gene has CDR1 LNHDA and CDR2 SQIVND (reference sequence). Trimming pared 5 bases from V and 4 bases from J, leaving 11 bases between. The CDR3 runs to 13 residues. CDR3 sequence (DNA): TGTGCCAGTAGTTCAGGGGATCGCACTGAAGCTTTCTTT. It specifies CASSSGDRTEAFF.

In DNA, the CDR3 is TGTGCCAGCAGCTTTGTCCAGGGCACTGAAGCTTTCTTT. This codes for CASSFVQGTEAFF. The rearrangement links TRBV7-3 to TRBJ1-1, with D perhaps matching TRBD1 (5 bases). The V and J ends lost 3 bases and 4 bases respectively, with 9 bases between them. This CDR3 has 13 amino acids. Germline V lookup: CDR1 SGHTA, CDR2 FQGTGA.

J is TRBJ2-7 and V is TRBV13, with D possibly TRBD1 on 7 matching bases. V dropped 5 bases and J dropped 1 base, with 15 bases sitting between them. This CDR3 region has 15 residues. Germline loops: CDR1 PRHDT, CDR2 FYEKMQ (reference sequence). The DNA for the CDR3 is TGTGCCAGCAGCGTACGGGCAGGGGGGTCCTACGAGCAGTACTTC. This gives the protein CASSVRAGGSYEQYF.

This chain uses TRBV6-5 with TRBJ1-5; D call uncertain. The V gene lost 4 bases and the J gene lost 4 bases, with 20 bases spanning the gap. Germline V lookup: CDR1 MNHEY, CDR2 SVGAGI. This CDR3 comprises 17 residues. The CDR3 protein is CASSLLTLSGINQPQHF. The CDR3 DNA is TGTGCCAGCAGTTTACTTACCCTTTCCGGGATTAATCAGCCCCAGCATTTT.

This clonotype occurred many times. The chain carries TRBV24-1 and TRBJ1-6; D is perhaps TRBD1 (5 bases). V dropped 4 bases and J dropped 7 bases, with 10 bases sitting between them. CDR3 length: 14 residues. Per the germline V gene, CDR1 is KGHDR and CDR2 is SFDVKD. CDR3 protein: CATSEGWDNSPLHF. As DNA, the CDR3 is TGTGCCACCAGTGAAGGATGGGACAATTCACCCCTCCACTTT.

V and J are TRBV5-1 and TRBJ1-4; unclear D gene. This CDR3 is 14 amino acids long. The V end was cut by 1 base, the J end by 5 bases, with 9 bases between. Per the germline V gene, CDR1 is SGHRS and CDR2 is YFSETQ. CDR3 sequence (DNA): TGCGCCAGCAGCTTGCGACACCCCAATGAAAAACTGTTTTTT. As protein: CASSLRHPNEKLFF.